This TCR beta chain was sequenced in a study of blood T cell repertoires in COVID-19. CDR3 size: 15 residues. V lost 2 bases to trimming and J lost 5 bases, with 15 bases between them. CDR1 and CDR2 (germline): LGHDT, YNNKEL (reference sequence). TCRdb's table, derived via immunoSEQ multiplex PCR, lists solely in-frame clones and lacks some. This sample has under 150,000 clones; 84% occur once, and the top ten carry 8.8%. This receptor was obtained from a woman of 80 years or more in a cohort sampled during active or convalescent COVID-19. V usage is TRBV3-1 (or the pseudogene TRBV3-2) and J usage is TRBJ2-5, with D maybe TRBD2 (5 bases). Input material: peripheral blood. This CDR3 is CASSQSFRDGETQYF. Here the CDR3 DNA reads TGTGCCAGCAGCCAATCGTTTCGGGATGGGGAGACCCAGTACTTC.